Below, 26 T cell receptor beta chains from the same sample are listed, as sequenced in a study of blood T cell repertoires in COVID-19. The data were produced by immunoSEQ multiplex PCR, yet TCRdb's version contains in-frame clones alone and is incomplete. The data contain some 74,000 clones, roughly 80% of them seen just once; the ten biggest clones take up approximately 5.1%. Sequences were obtained from peripheral blood. Receptors originate from a woman older than 75 with active or convalescent COVID-19.

This sequence joins TRBV11-1 and TRBJ2-1; D remains ambiguous. CDR3 length: 15 amino acids. The germline V gene has CDR1 SGHAT and CDR2 FQDESV (reference sequence). V gave up 4 bases and J gave up 0 bases, with 10 bases separating them. CDR3 protein: CASSSLSSSYNEQFF. In nucleotides, the CDR3 is TGTGCCAGCAGCTCCCTGTCCAGCTCCTACAATGAGCAGTTCTTC.

This sequence joins TRBV18 and TRBJ2-1; D is uncertain. There are 17 residues in the CDR3. Trimming shortened V by 3 bases and J by 1 base, and 16 bases separated the two germline ends. Germline assignment: CDR1 KGHSH and CDR2 LQKENI. The CDR3 bases are TGTGCCAGCTCACCTAACCCACAAGGAGTTTCCTACAATGAGCAGTTCTTC. This translates into CASSPNPQGVSYNEQFF.

This clone was seen more than once but under ten times. The rearrangement links TRBV28 to TRBJ1-1, with a weak D call TRBD1 (5 bases). This CDR3 spans 14 amino acids. Germline V CDR1 and CDR2: MDHEN, SYDVKM. V lost 3 bases and J 2 bases, leaving 10 bases between the germline ends. Here the CDR3 reads CASSLGLSNTEAFF. In DNA, the CDR3 is TGTGCCAGCAGTTTGGGACTTAGTAACACTGAAGCTTTCTTT.

This clone appeared once. V and J are TRBV5-4 and TRBJ2-2, with D uncertain. Germline V gene sequence: CDR1 SGHNT, CDR2 YYREEE (reference sequence). The CDR3 is 14 amino acids. V lost 0 bases to trimming and J lost 1 base, with 4 bases between them. The CDR3 DNA follows: TGTGCCAGCAGCTTGGGGCAGAACACCGGGGAGCTGTTTTTT. Its protein is CASSLGQNTGELFF.

The V call is TRBV3-1 (or the pseudogene TRBV3-2), the J call TRBJ2-7; TRBD2 agrees at 11 bases. Germline V CDR1 and CDR2: LGHDT, YNNKEL (reference sequence). The CDR3 is made up of 20 amino acids. V was pared by 0 bases and J by 0 bases, with 13 bases of the junction left unmatched. CDR3 residues: CASSQERPGLAALSSYEQYF. The CDR3 DNA sequence: TGTGCCAGCAGCCAAGAGCGGCCGGGACTAGCGGCCTTGAGCTCCTACGAGCAGTACTTC.

The chain joins TRBV15 to TRBJ2-7; TRBD1 might be the D (6 bases). The CDR3 consists of 15 residues. Germline lookup yields CDR1 LNHNV and CDR2 YYDKDF (reference sequence). Trimming cost V 3 bases and J 2 bases, with 14 bases left between them. The CDR3 nucleotides are TGTGCCACCAGCAGGTTTAAGACAGGAACCTACGAGCAGTACTTC. It specifies CATSRFKTGTYEQYF.

The V call is TRBV6-4, the J call TRBJ2-1, with 8 bases matching TRBD2. CDR3 length: 15 amino acids. The V gene's germline CDR1 is MRHNA and CDR2 SNTAGT. Trimming cost V 0 bases and J 9 bases; bases outside gene matches: 7. CDR3: CASSDSVRGGGEQFF. The CDR3 nucleotides read TGTGCCAGCAGTGACTCTGTTCGGGGGGGCGGTGAGCAGTTCTTC.

This clone has a single count. V gene TRBV5-1 combines with J gene TRBJ2-7; 8 nucleotides line up with TRBD2. Losses at the gene ends were 0 bases for V and 2 bases for J; bases not matched to a gene: 4. Germline CDR1 SGHRS, CDR2 YFSETQ. CDR3 size: 15 residues. The DNA of the CDR3 is TGCGCCAGCAGCTTGGACGGGAGGGGACCCTACGAGCAGTACTTC. Translating it yields CASSLDGRGPYEQYF.

The gene calls are TRBV18 and TRBJ2-5; 7 nucleotides match TRBD2. Germline V gives CDR1 KGHSH, CDR2 LQKENI. The ends lost 4 bases at V and 5 bases at J; junction bases unmatched: 13. The CDR3 length is 16 residues. The CDR3 DNA sequence: TGTGCCAGCTCACGCCAACAGGACCGGCGGGGGGAGACCCAGTACTTC. Its translation: CASSRQQDRRGETQYF. The variable domain in full, with the rest retrieved from reference TRBV18 and TRBJ2-5, is NAGVMQNPRHLVRRRGQEARLRCSPMKGHSHVYWYRQLPEEGLKFMVYLQKENIIDESGMPKERFSAEFPKEGPSILRIQQVVRGDSAAYFCASSRQQDRRGETQYFGPGTRLLVL.

This clone appeared a few times. The CDR3 here is CASSIDARVRAGELFF. The CDR3, as DNA: TGTGCCAGTAGTATAGACGCCAGGGTAAGGGCCGGGGAGCTGTTTTTT. The V and J genes are TRBV19 and TRBJ2-2; D might be TRBD1 (5 bases). Germline V gene lookup returns CDR1 LNHDA and CDR2 SQIVND (reference sequence). Trimming stripped 0 bases from V and 6 bases from J, with 14 bases between. CDR3 length equals 16 residues.

This clone was observed once. The gene calls are TRBV11-3 and TRBJ2-3; D unclear. V was cut by 1 base and J by 2 bases, with 10 bases left in between. CDR3 length: 15 residues. Germline loops: CDR1 SGHNT, CDR2 YENEEA. The CDR3 sequence: CASSLGALYTDTQYF. The CDR3 region has the DNA TGTGCCAGCAGCTTAGGGGCACTCTACACAGATACGCAGTATTTT. The full variable domain, its missing parts supplied by reference TRBV11-3 and TRBJ2-3, is EAGVVQSPRYKIIEKKQPVAFWCNPISGHNTLYWYLQNLGQGPELLIRYENEEAVDDSQLPKDRFSAERLKGVDSTLKIQPAELGDSAVYLCASSLGALYTDTQYFGPGTRLTVL.

J is TRBJ1-1 and V is TRBV7-3; the D is unclear. CDR1 SGHTA and CDR2 FQGTGA come from the germline V gene. V was cut by 2 bases and J by 1 base, with 5 bases left in between. The CDR3 runs to 13 residues. As DNA, the CDR3 is TGTGCCAGCAGCTTACGGAGGAACACTGAAGCTTTCTTT. As protein: CASSLRRNTEAFF.

The chain combines TRBV4-1 with TRBJ2-1; 8 nucleotides line up with TRBD2. Germline V gene lookup returns CDR1 MGHRA and CDR2 YSYEKL. The CDR3 spans 17 residues. Losses at the gene ends were 1 base for V and 5 bases for J; bases not matched to a gene: 10. This chain's CDR3 is CASSQGVLADLNNEQFF. In nucleotides, the CDR3 is TGCGCCAGCAGCCAAGGGGTACTAGCGGACCTCAACAATGAGCAGTTCTTC.

CDR3 sequence reads: CASSPGQGTEAFF. The CDR3 DNA reads TGTGCCAGCAGCCCGGGACAGGGAACTGAAGCTTTCTTT. This chain joins TRBV28 and TRBJ1-1, with 9 bases aligning to TRBD1. The V gene's germline CDR1 is MDHEN and CDR2 SYDVKM. The CDR3 loop spans 13 amino acids. The J segment lost 5 bases and the V segment lost 6 bases, leaving 4 bases of the junction unmatched.

This clone has more than one count but fewer than ten. The V gene is TRBV18, the J gene TRBJ2-1; a weak D match, TRBD2 (5 bases). V was shortened by 3 bases and J by 5 bases, with 11 bases between the two germline ends. Germline lookup yields CDR1 KGHSH and CDR2 LQKENI. This CDR3 is 14 amino acids long. CDR3 region: CASSPNGLHNEQFF. For the CDR3, the DNA is TGTGCCAGCTCACCGAACGGACTCCACAATGAGCAGTTCTTC.

V gene TRBV28 combines with J gene TRBJ1-1; tentative D call: TRBD1 (6 bases). Deletions cut 6 bases from V and 4 bases from J, with 15 bases between. The CDR3 totals 14 residues. The germline CDR1 and CDR2 sequences are MDHEN and SYDVKM. As DNA, the CDR3 is TGTGCCAGCAGCTCCGGGGGGCGGGCCACTGAAGCTTTCTTT. Amino acid sequence: CASSSGGRATEAFF.

The chain is built from TRBV27 and TRBJ2-7, with 7 bases lining up with TRBD1. Germline CDR1 is MNHEY and CDR2 is SMNVEV (reference sequence). J lost 5 bases, V lost 3 bases, and 10 bases had no gene match. The CDR3 length is 15 residues. In DNA form, the CDR3 reads TGTGCCAGCAGTTTTCTGACAGGGAATGCCCACGAGCAGTACTTC. It yields the protein CASSFLTGNAHEQYF.

The chain combines TRBV7-2 with TRBJ2-6; possibly TRBD1 for D (6 bases). The CDR3 covers 17 residues. The germline V and J ends were trimmed by 3 bases and 0 bases, with 12 bases remaining between them. Germline-derived CDR1 and CDR2 are SGHTA and FQGNSA. The CDR3 region is CASSLRGQSSGANVLTF. CDR3 bases: TGTGCCAGCAGCTTGAGAGGACAGAGCTCTGGGGCCAACGTCCTGACTTTC.

Regarding this clone: At one of its ends the junction is not consistent with the germline gene, which may arise from a read error. CDR3 loop: CSASDGRENSHEQYF. In DNA form, the CDR3 reads TGCAGTGCTAGTGATGGGCGGGAGAACTCCCACGAGCAGTACTTC. The chain recombines TRBV20-1 with TRBJ2-7, with 7 bases lining up with TRBD2. CDR1 and CDR2 (germline): DFQATT, SNEGSKA (reference sequence). There are 15 residues in the CDR3.

The chain combines TRBV2 with TRBJ2-5, with 11 nucleotides matching TRBD2. Losses at the gene ends were 3 bases for V and 4 bases for J; bases not matched to a gene: 10. Germline loops: CDR1 SNHLY, CDR2 FYNNEI. The CDR3 runs to 17 residues. The CDR3 is CASSELRLAGGPETQYF. The DNA of the CDR3 is TGTGCCAGCAGTGAGTTACGGCTAGCGGGAGGTCCAGAGACCCAGTACTTC. The whole variable domain, filled in from reference TRBV2 and TRBJ2-5, reads EPEVTQTPSHQVTQMGQEVILRCVPISNHLYFYWYRQILGQKVEFLVSFYNNEISEKSEIFDDQFSVERPDGSNFTLKIRSTKLEDSAMYFCASSELRLAGGPETQYFGPGTRLLVL.

The CDR3 sequence is CASSIDRQVFNQPQHF. The DNA of the CDR3 is TGTGCCAGTAGTATAGATCGGCAGGTGTTCAATCAGCCCCAGCATTTT. The rearrangement joins TRBV19 to TRBJ1-5; D remains ambiguous. V lost 0 bases to trimming and J lost 3 bases, with 12 bases between them. CDR3 size: 16 residues. The germline gives CDR1 LNHDA, CDR2 SQIVND (reference sequence).

This chain uses TRBV7-8 with TRBJ2-7; TRBD2 agrees at 12 bases. Germline lookup yields CDR1 SGHVS and CDR2 FQNEAQ. The CDR3 sequence is 15 residues long. The ends lost 5 bases at V and 2 bases at J; junction bases unmatched: 4. The CDR3 sequence is CASSLLAGGAYEQYF. CDR3 DNA: TGTGCCAGCAGCCTACTAGCGGGGGGAGCCTACGAGCAGTACTTC.

The CDR3 is CASSRQGAATNEKLFF. The CDR3 DNA is TGTGCCAGCAGTAGACAGGGGGCCGCAACTAATGAAAAACTGTTTTTT. This chain links TRBV6-6 with TRBJ1-4, with 10 positions matching TRBD1. This CDR3 region has 16 residues. Germline V gene lookup returns CDR1 MNHNY and CDR2 SVGAGI (reference sequence). V was clipped by 5 bases and J by 0 bases; unmatched bases: 3.

V is TRBV20-1 and J is TRBJ2-5; the match to TRBD2 covers 7 bases. Germline V gene sequence: CDR1 DFQATT, CDR2 SNEGSKA (reference sequence). The CDR3 is made up of 15 amino acids. J was trimmed by 5 bases and V by 3 bases; bases with no gene match: 12. The CDR3 DNA follows: TGCAGTGCTAGTGATGCCCCGGGGGGTCGGGAGACCCAGTACTTC. It yields the protein CSASDAPGGRETQYF.

The CDR3 loop reads CASTEGQYGYTF. CDR3 in DNA: TGTGCCAGCACCGAAGGACAATATGGCTACACCTTC. The gene calls are TRBV6-6 and TRBJ1-2, with a tentative D call TRBD1 (5 bases). This CDR3 comprises 12 residues. Germline CDR1 reads MNHNY; CDR2 reads SVGAGI (reference sequence). The V end lost 7 bases, the J end lost 5 bases, and 11 bases lay between the germline ends.

The J gene is TRBJ2-3, the V gene TRBV5-1; TRBD2 matches 7 bases. The ends lost 2 bases at V and 3 bases at J; junction bases unmatched: 3. The CDR3 covers 14 residues. Germline lookup yields CDR1 SGHRS and CDR2 YFSETQ. CDR3 nucleotides: TGCGCCAGCAGCTTTAGCGGGTCAACAGATACGCAGTATTTT. Protein sequence: CASSFSGSTDTQYF.